The 25 T cell receptor beta chains in this list originate from one sample, sequenced in a study of PD-1 blockade in mismatch repair-deficient tumors (dated by TCRdb to about 2017). Library generation was performed with the immunoSEQ multiplex PCR assay. TCRdb provides this immuneACCESS table in a form limited to in-frame rearrangements. Some clones are lacking; in checked studies, under half of them reflect an unresolved V gene, and why the rest are absent is not known. The sample records 45,000 to 55,000 clones, 81% of which are singletons. Clones ranked in the top ten supply about 8.1% of the sample. The sample was peripheral blood, taken more than 19 weeks after starting pembrolizumab. These receptors all come from an adult with mismatch repair-deficient cancer.

This clone was seen more than once but under ten times. The rearrangement uses TRBV14 and TRBJ2-1, with 16 nucleotides matching TRBD2. The CDR3 is 17 residues long. V gave up 3 bases and J gave up 12 bases; unmatched junction bases: 11. Germline V gives CDR1 SGHDN, CDR2 FVKESK. CDR3 region: CASSHPLGLAGGRVQFF. In DNA, the CDR3 is TGTGCCAGCAGCCACCCTCTGGGACTAGCGGGGGGGAGAGTGCAGTTCTTC.

The rearrangement links TRBV7-2 to TRBJ2-2; 10 bases align to TRBD1. There are 15 residues in the CDR3. The germline gives CDR1 SGHTA, CDR2 FQGNSA. V dropped 2 bases and J dropped 5; count of bases not matched to a gene: 2. The CDR3 bases are TGTGCCAGCAGCTTAAGGACAGGGGGGACCGGGGAGCTGTTTTTT. It translates to CASSLRTGGTGELFF.

The chain has TRBV9 and TRBJ1-3; D gene uncertain. V was clipped by 0 bases and J by 0 bases, with 10 bases between them. From germline, CDR1 is SGDLS and CDR2 YYNGEE. The CDR3 length is 16 residues. CDR3 protein: CASSVVPWSSGNTIYF. CDR3 DNA: TGTGCCAGCAGCGTAGTCCCCTGGAGCTCTGGAAACACCATATATTTT.

This clone was counted once. The CDR3 DNA is TGTGCCAGCAGCTCGGGACACTCCAGCACTGAAGCTTTCTTT. It is translated as CASSSGHSSTEAFF. V gene TRBV11-2 combines with J gene TRBJ1-1; possible D gene TRBD1, 6 bases. With 4 bases removed from V and 4 bases from J, the gap between germline ends came to 13 bases. Germline V gives CDR1 SGHAT, CDR2 FQNNGV. The length of the CDR3 is 14 residues.

This chain links TRBV4-1 with TRBJ2-3, with D possibly called TRBD1 or TRBD2 (5 bases each). The CDR3 loop spans 18 amino acids. V lost 1 base and J lost 6, with 23 bases in between. The germline V gene has CDR1 MGHRA and CDR2 YSYEKL. Written as DNA, the CDR3 is TGCGCCAGCAGCCAAGTCCCCGGCGGTGGGGGAGTTGCGGATACGCAGTATTTT. Residues: CASSQVPGGGGVADTQYF.

The chain combines TRBV7-3 with TRBJ2-1; unclear D gene. Trimming pared 6 bases from V and 8 bases from J, leaving 14 bases between. CDR1 and CDR2 from the germline V gene are SGHTA and FQGTGA. The CDR3 is made up of 13 amino acids. The CDR3 region is CASSSKKFDEQFF. Here the CDR3 DNA reads TGTGCCAGCAGTTCCAAAAAGTTCGATGAGCAGTTCTTC. Filled out from reference TRBV7-3 and TRBJ2-1, the complete variable domain reads GAGVSQTPSNKVTEKGKYVELRCDPISGHTALYWYRQSLGQGPEFLIYFQGTGAADDSGLPNDRFFAVRPEGSVSTLKIQRTERGDSAVYLCASSSKKFDEQFFGPGTRLTVL.

This chain connects TRBV11-3 to TRBJ1-2; D may be TRBD1 (6 bases). Germline V CDR1 and CDR2: SGHNT, YENEEA. V lost 5 bases and J 10 bases, leaving 20 bases between the germline ends. This CDR3 spans 14 amino acids. CDR3 nucleotide sequence: TGTGCCAGCAGCCCTTTAGCACACACAGGGTCCTACACCTTC. Translation: CASSPLAHTGSYTF.

The gene calls are TRBV4-1 and TRBJ2-4; the D gene is possibly TRBD2 (5 bases). This CDR3 comprises 18 residues. The ends were cut back, 0 bases at V and 2 bases at J, with 17 bases in the middle. Looked up from germline, CDR1 is MGHRA and CDR2 is YSYEKL. CDR3 amino acids: CASSQESPGRWTKNIQYF. CDR3 sequence (DNA): TGCGCCAGCAGCCAAGAATCGCCGGGGAGATGGACCAAAAACATTCAGTACTTC.

This chain links TRBV7-3 with TRBJ2-2; D is unresolved. CDR1 and CDR2 from the germline V gene are SGHTA and FQGTGA. Trimming took off 5 bases at V and 4 bases at J, with 11 bases between the two ends. The CDR3 length is 14 residues. CDR3 bases: TGTGCCAGCAGCGCCTCGGTTCCCACCGGGGAGCTGTTTTTT. Translating it yields CASSASVPTGELFF. Based on the CDR3 plus reference TRBV7-3 and TRBJ2-2, the full variable domain is GAGVSQTPSNKVTEKGKYVELRCDPISGHTALYWYRQSLGQGPEFLIYFQGTGAADDSGLPNDRFFAVRPEGSVSTLKIQRTERGDSAVYLCASSASVPTGELFFGEGSRLTVL.

The genes are TRBV27 and TRBJ2-1; possibly TRBD1 or TRBD2 for D (6 bases each). Germline-derived CDR1 and CDR2 are MNHEY and SMNVEV (reference sequence). The CDR3 sequence is 15 residues long. V was pared by 2 bases and J by 4 bases, with 12 bases between. DNA for the CDR3: TGTGCCAGCAGTTTACGGGGGCGCGTGTACAATGAGCAGTTCTTC. It codes for CASSLRGRVYNEQFF.

The V call is TRBV6-6, the J call TRBJ1-1; D not resolved. The germline V and J ends were trimmed by 5 bases and 1 base, with 8 bases remaining between them. The CDR3 is 13 amino acids. In germline, CDR1 is MNHNY, CDR2 SVGAGI (reference sequence). CDR3 in DNA: TGTGCCAGCAGTGCGACCGCGAACACTGAAGCTTTCTTT. As protein: CASSATANTEAFF.

The V gene is TRBV5-4, the J gene TRBJ2-7, with 7 bases identical to TRBD2. V shed 2 bases and J 3 bases; nucleotides not matched to a gene: 5. This CDR3 region has 14 residues. Per the germline V gene, CDR1 is SGHNT and CDR2 is YYREEE (reference sequence). In nucleotides, the CDR3 is TGTGCCAGCAGCTTTGGCGGGAGCTTCTACGAGCAGTACTTC. Protein sequence: CASSFGGSFYEQYF.

The CDR3 DNA sequence: TGTGCCAGTAGCATGACAGGGAGCCCTGAAGCTTTCTTT. It specifies CASSMTGSPEAFF. The V call is TRBV19, the J call TRBJ1-1, with 7 bases lining up with TRBD1. Germline CDR1 reads LNHDA; CDR2 reads SQIVND (reference sequence). V trimming: 6 bases; J trimming: 6 bases; junction bases outside the gene matches: 7. The CDR3 has 13 residues. The variable domain in full, completed from reference TRBV19 and TRBJ1-1, reads DGGITQSPKYLFRKEGQNVTLSCEQNLNHDAMYWYRQDPGQGLRLIYYSQIVNDFQKGDIAEGYSVSREKKESFPLTVTSAQKNPTAFYLCASSMTGSPEAFFGQGTRLTVV.

The genes are TRBV25-1 and TRBJ2-7, with TRBD1 as a possible D gene (6 bases). Per the germline V gene, CDR1 is MGHDK and CDR2 is SYGVNS. This CDR3 region has 16 residues. Trimming cost V 5 bases and J 1 base, with 18 bases left between them. The CDR3 sequence is CASSPSRDIDSYEQYF. The CDR3 nucleotides read TGTGCCAGCAGTCCGAGCAGGGACATTGATTCCTACGAGCAGTACTTC.

The V call is TRBV5-6, the J call TRBJ2-7; the D gene is possibly TRBD1 (6 bases). Per the germline V gene, CDR1 is SGHDT and CDR2 is YYEEEE. V was cut by 4 bases and J by 4 bases, with 15 bases left in between. The CDR3 is 14 amino acids. CDR3 residues: CASSRGTGLYEQYF. DNA of the CDR3: TGTGCCAGCAGCCGGGGCACAGGGTTGTACGAGCAGTACTTC.

The rearrangement joins TRBV6-4 to TRBJ1-1, with a weak D call TRBD1 (5 bases). There are 14 residues in the CDR3. V was cut by 6 bases and J by 5 bases, with 16 bases left in between. Germline V gives CDR1 MRHNA, CDR2 SNTAGT. CDR3: CASRRVWGGTEAFF. The CDR3 bases are TGTGCCAGCAGGAGAGTTTGGGGGGGAACTGAAGCTTTCTTT.

The gene calls are TRBV10-3 and TRBJ1-1, with a possible D match to TRBD1 (6 bases). The germline gives CDR1 ENHRY, CDR2 SYGVKD. This CDR3 spans 14 amino acids. Trimming removed 0 bases at V and 5 bases at J, with 10 bases between. CDR3 amino acids: CAISESGGRTEAFF. The CDR3 DNA reads as TGTGCCATCAGTGAGTCCGGGGGGCGGACTGAAGCTTTCTTT.

In its sample, this clone was seen a few times. The CDR3 DNA reads TGTGCCACCAGCCTAGGACAGGGATCCTACGAGCAGTACTTC. It codes for CATSLGQGSYEQYF. The chain joins TRBV15 to TRBJ2-7; 8 bases align to TRBD1. This CDR3 contains 14 residues. V lost 5 bases, J lost 1 base, and 4 bases stayed unmatched. Germline V gene sequence: CDR1 LNHNV, CDR2 YYDKDF (reference sequence). Filled out from reference TRBV15 and TRBJ2-7, the complete variable domain reads DAMVIQNPRYQVTQFGKPVTLSCSQTLNHNVMYWYQQKSSQAPKLLFHYYDKDFNNEADTPDNFQSRRPNTSFCFLDIRSPGLGDTAMYLCATSLGQGSYEQYFGPGTRLTVT.

This clone showed up just once. The rearrangement links TRBV29-1 to TRBJ2-5; D uncertain. The germline V gene encodes CDR1 SQVTM and CDR2 ANQGSEA. Trimming removed 2 bases at V and 7 bases at J, with 14 bases between. The CDR3 extends over 13 amino acids. CDR3 region: CSVEMSGVGTQYF. The CDR3 region has the DNA TGCAGCGTTGAAATGAGTGGCGTAGGGACCCAGTACTTC. Drawing the rest from reference TRBV29-1 and TRBJ2-5, the complete variable domain is SAVISQKPSRDICQRGTSLTIQCQVDSQVTMMFWYRQQPGQSLTLIATANQGSEATYESGFVIDKFPISRPNLTFSTLTVSNMSPEDSSIYLCSVEMSGVGTQYFGPGTRLLVL.

The chain employs TRBV6-1 and TRBJ2-7; D might be TRBD2 (5 bases). V was cut by 0 bases and J by 3 bases, with 15 bases left in between. The CDR3 has 16 amino acids. Looked up from germline, CDR1 is MNHNS and CDR2 is SASEGT. The CDR3 nucleotides read TGTGCCAGCAGTGAAGCGGAGTCGACGGCGGGCTACGAGCAGTACTTC. It encodes CASSEAESTAGYEQYF.

V and J are TRBV7-9 and TRBJ1-2; D is unclear. V lost 3 bases and J 4 bases, leaving 15 bases between the germline ends. The CDR3 has 15 residues. Germline V gene lookup returns CDR1 SEHNR and CDR2 FQNEAQ (reference sequence). CDR3 DNA sequence: TGTGCCAGCAGCTTGAGTCGGTCTATCATCTATGGCTACACCTTC. This codes for CASSLSRSIIYGYTF.

The V call is TRBV11-2, the J call TRBJ1-1; D unclear. With 3 bases removed from V and 0 bases from J, the gap between germline ends came to 5 bases. The germline V gene has CDR1 SGHAT and CDR2 FQNNGV. CDR3 length: 13 residues. Here the CDR3 DNA reads TGTGCCAGCAGCTTCTCCATGAACACTGAAGCTTTCTTT. It specifies CASSFSMNTEAFF.

This clone was observed once. This CDR3 reads CASSPGTSLHEQYF. CDR3 bases: TGCGCCAGCAGCCCTGGGACTAGTCTACACGAGCAGTACTTC. The chain combines TRBV5-1 with TRBJ2-7, with 8 bases identical to TRBD2. The CDR3 is 14 residues long. Germline V gene lookup returns CDR1 SGHRS and CDR2 YFSETQ. V was pared by 4 bases and J by 5 bases, with 8 bases of the junction left unmatched. The full variable domain, rest sourced from reference TRBV5-1 and TRBJ2-7, is KAGVTQTPRYLIKTRGQQVTLSCSPISGHRSVSWYQQTPGQGLQFLFEYFSETQRNKGNFPGRFSGRQFSNSRSEMNVSTLELGDSALYLCASSPGTSLHEQYFGPGTRLTVT.

The CDR3 nucleotides are TGTGCCAGCAGCTTAGCGCTAGCCAAAAACATTCAGTACTTC. This codes for CASSLALAKNIQYF. The V gene is TRBV7-9, the J gene TRBJ2-4; D is undetermined. CDR3 length: 14 amino acids. Trimming stripped 0 bases from V and 0 bases from J, with 3 bases between. Germline V CDR1 and CDR2: SEHNR, FQNEAQ (reference sequence).

V and J are TRBV6-5 and TRBJ2-1; no reliable D call. V was shortened by 0 bases and J by 12 bases, with 9 bases between the two germline ends. Looked up from germline, CDR1 is MNHEY and CDR2 is SVGAGI. The CDR3 covers 12 residues. CDR3 region: CASSYSSSVQFF. As DNA, the CDR3 is TGTGCCAGCAGTTACTCGAGTAGTGTGCAGTTCTTC.